The 28 T cell receptor beta chains listed next were all sequenced from one sample in a study of PD-1 blockade in classical Hodgkin lymphoma. Measured with immunoSEQ multiplex PCR; TCRdb has only the in-frame clones, and not every one. The sample includes 40,000 to 55,000 clones, about 80% of them seen just once. The time point is: cycle 4 day 1 (C4D1), after five to seven weeks of nivolumab. Relapse was seen in all patients after autologous stem cell transplantation, and brentuximab vedotin exposure was variable. The sample here was peripheral blood mononuclear cells (PBMCs), taken before the fourth cycle of nivolumab. The receptor source for this set is a human donor with classical Hodgkin lymphoma.

This clone was seen at least ten times. V and J are TRBV30 and TRBJ2-1, with a possible D match to TRBD2 (7 bases). The CDR3 is made up of 15 amino acids. In germline, CDR1 is GTSNPN, CDR2 SVGIG (reference sequence). V was clipped by 8 bases and J by 9 bases, with 26 bases between them. The CDR3 nucleotides read TGTGCCCCCGTCCGCGGGGGCCTCGGCGGGTGTGAGCAGTTCTTC. This sequence encodes CAPVRGGLGGCEQFF.

This rearrangement joins TRBV9 to TRBJ2-2; D not certain. V lost 1 base to trimming and J lost 2 bases, with 12 bases between them. CDR1 is SGDLS, CDR2 YYNGEE, per germline. The CDR3 spans 16 residues. In nucleotides, the CDR3 is TGTGCCAGCAGCGTAAATAGCCAGACAAACACCGGGGAGCTGTTTTTT. This encodes CASSVNSQTNTGELFF. Filled out from reference TRBV9 and TRBJ2-2, the complete variable domain reads DSGVTQTPKHLITATGQRVTLRCSPRSGDLSVYWYQQSLDQGLQFLIQYYNGEERAKGNILERFSAQQFPDLHSELNLSSLELGDSALYFCASSVNSQTNTGELFFGEGSRLTVL.

The J gene is TRBJ2-7, the V gene TRBV13, with D perhaps TRBD1 (6 bases). The germline V gene encodes CDR1 PRHDT and CDR2 FYEKMQ (reference sequence). The V and J ends lost 5 bases and 0 bases respectively, with 14 bases between them. The CDR3 sequence is 15 residues long. DNA for the CDR3: TGTGCCAGCAGCCCACAGGGTTCCGGCTCCTACGAGCAGTACTTC. Its protein is CASSPQGSGSYEQYF.

The J gene is TRBJ1-1, the V gene TRBV21-1; the DNA was not used to check the table's D call, TRBD1. TRBV21-1 is a pseudogene segment. The CDR3 is made up of 16 amino acids. CDR3 DNA sequence: TGTGCCAGCAGCAAACCGGTCGAACAGACGAACACTGAAGCTTTCTTT. This encodes CASSKPVEQTNTEAFF.

The chain uses TRBV27 and TRBJ2-2; D ambiguous. This CDR3 is built from 13 residues. The V gene's germline CDR1 is MNHEY and CDR2 SMNVEV (reference sequence). Trimming pared 3 bases from V and 1 base from J, leaving 3 bases between. CDR3 protein: CASSFQNTGELFF. In nucleotides, the CDR3 is TGTGCCAGCAGTTTCCAGAACACCGGGGAGCTGTTTTTT.

The chain uses TRBV11-3 and TRBJ2-7; D uncertain. Germline CDR1 and CDR2: SGHNT and YENEEA. Trimming stripped 2 bases from V and 3 bases from J, with 11 bases between. This CDR3 has 14 amino acids. The CDR3 DNA is TGTGCCAGCAGCTTAAGCGACGGAGACTACGAGCAGTACTTC. Translation gives CASSLSDGDYEQYF. The whole variable domain, remainder taken from reference TRBV11-3 and TRBJ2-7, is EAGVVQSPRYKIIEKKQPVAFWCNPISGHNTLYWYLQNLGQGPELLIRYENEEAVDDSQLPKDRFSAERLKGVDSTLKIQPAELGDSAVYLCASSLSDGDYEQYFGPGTRLTVT.

The chain joins TRBV6-5 to TRBJ2-3, with D possibly TRBD2 on 5 matching bases. Trimming removed 5 bases from V and 9 bases from J, with 15 bases in between. Germline V gene data show CDR1 as MNHEY and CDR2 as SVGAGI. The CDR3 loop spans 13 amino acids. The CDR3 nucleotides are TGTGCCAGCAGTACCCCGGGGTCCAGAACGCAGTATTTT. This translates into CASSTPGSRTQYF.

This chain connects TRBV9 to TRBJ2-1; 9 bases are shared with TRBD2. CDR1 SGDLS and CDR2 YYNGEE come from the germline V gene. The V gene end was trimmed by 5 bases and the J gene end by 10 bases; junction bases not matched to a gene: 7. This CDR3 has 13 amino acids. This CDR3 reads CASRPLAGDEQFF. The DNA of the CDR3 is TGTGCCAGCAGACCCTTAGCGGGAGACGAGCAGTTCTTC. Combining the CDR3 with reference TRBV9 and TRBJ2-1 gives the whole variable domain DSGVTQTPKHLITATGQRVTLRCSPRSGDLSVYWYQQSLDQGLQFLIQYYNGEERAKGNILERFSAQQFPDLHSELNLSSLELGDSALYFCASRPLAGDEQFFGPGTRLTVL.

The chain combines TRBV27 with TRBJ2-1, with TRBD2 matching 13 bases. Germline assignment: CDR1 MNHEY and CDR2 SMNVEV (reference sequence). CDR3 length: 16 residues. Unmatched junction bases numbered 8, after V lost 6 bases and J lost 6 bases. The CDR3: CASRLGRLAGGNEQFF. The CDR3 nucleotides read TGTGCCAGCAGGTTAGGAAGACTAGCGGGAGGCAATGAGCAGTTCTTC.

The rearrangement uses TRBV6-5 and TRBJ1-5; perhaps TRBD1 as D (5 bases). The CDR3 totals 15 residues. CDR1 MNHEY and CDR2 SVGAGI come from the germline V gene. V was shortened by 5 bases and J by 0 bases, with 11 bases between the two germline ends. CDR3 DNA: TGTGCCAGCAGTAAGGGGTTGAGTAGCAATCAGCCCCAGCATTTT. Protein: CASSKGLSSNQPQHF.

This chain links TRBV30 with TRBJ2-7; a possible D gene is TRBD1 (7 bases). The V end was cut by 3 bases, the J end by 2 bases, with 14 bases between. CDR1 GTSNPN and CDR2 SVGIG come from the germline V gene (reference sequence). The CDR3 is 14 amino acids. The chain's CDR3 is CAWSHSRGAYEQYF. CDR3 coding DNA: TGTGCCTGGAGCCACTCCAGGGGGGCCTACGAGCAGTACTTC.

This clone has only a few counts. CDR3 DNA: TGTGCCTGGATTCGTATGAACACTGAAGCTTTCTTT. Its translation: CAWIRMNTEAFF. This chain joins TRBV30 and TRBJ1-1; D unclear. Germline V gives CDR1 GTSNPN, CDR2 SVGIG (reference sequence). V lost 4 bases to trimming and J lost 0 bases, with 6 bases between them. CDR3 length equals 12 residues.

CDR3 DNA sequence: TGTGCCAGCAGTGAATCAGAGGGTTCAGCTACGCAGTATTTT. Translating gives CASSESEGSATQYF. V gene TRBV25-1 combines with J gene TRBJ2-3; TRBD2 might be the D (5 bases). The V gene lost 1 base and the J gene lost 8 bases, with 13 bases spanning the gap. CDR1 and CDR2 from the germline V gene are MGHDK and SYGVNS. The length of the CDR3 is 14 residues.

The V gene is TRBV7-3, the J gene TRBJ2-1; 10 bases match TRBD1. The CDR3 loop spans 15 amino acids. Germline V CDR1 and CDR2: SGHTA, FQGTGA. J gave up 4 bases and V 3 bases, and 3 bases lay outside the gene matches. The CDR3 nucleotides are TGTGCCAGCAGCTTCCGACAGGGGGCGTACAATGAGCAGTTCTTC. It specifies CASSFRQGAYNEQFF.

This chain uses TRBV6-6 with TRBJ2-1; TRBD2 aligns across 9 bases. This CDR3 region has 14 residues. The germline gives CDR1 MNHNY, CDR2 SVGAGI (reference sequence). J was trimmed by 9 bases and V by 6 bases; bases with no gene match: 9. The CDR3 spells CASSPGLATPEQFF. In nucleotides, the CDR3 is TGTGCCAGCAGCCCTGGACTAGCGACTCCTGAGCAGTTCTTC.

CDR3 nucleotide sequence: TGCGCCAGCAGCGCAAGCGGTCCCTTCGAGCAGTACTTC. It specifies CASSASGPFEQYF. This rearrangement joins TRBV5-1 to TRBJ2-7, with TRBD2 as a possible D gene (5 bases). CDR3 length equals 13 residues. V lost 4 bases and J 6 bases, leaving 14 bases between the germline ends. From germline, CDR1 is SGHRS and CDR2 YFSETQ.

The genes are TRBV7-9 and TRBJ1-2; 9 positions match TRBD1. V was clipped by 3 bases and J by 4 bases; unmatched bases: 3. The CDR3 length is 14 residues. Per the germline V gene, CDR1 is SEHNR and CDR2 is FQNEAQ (reference sequence). The CDR3 region has the DNA TGTGCCAGCAGCTTCCGGGACAGGGCCTATGGCTACACCTTC. Translated: CASSFRDRAYGYTF.

Comments on this clone: Additional DNA sequences in this sample encode the identical CDR3. V and J are TRBV30 and TRBJ2-3; no firm D call. V was cut by 3 bases and J by 6 bases, with 7 bases left in between. Germline V gene data show CDR1 as GTSNPN and CDR2 as SVGIG (reference sequence). The CDR3 sequence is 11 residues long. CDR3 nucleotide sequence: TGTGCCTGGAGGCTACAGGATACGCAGTATTTT. It yields the protein CAWRLQDTQYF.

V and J are TRBV25-1 and TRBJ2-2; 9 bases are shared with TRBD1. The CDR3 is made up of 15 amino acids. Germline V CDR1 and CDR2: MGHDK, SYGVNS. The J segment lost 1 base and the V segment lost 6 bases, leaving 3 bases of the junction unmatched. As DNA, the CDR3 is TGTGCCAGCAGACCGGGACAGGGGAACACCGGGGAGCTGTTTTTT. This codes for CASRPGQGNTGELFF.

This clone occurred a few times. This chain connects TRBV19 to TRBJ1-4; TRBD1 aligns across 7 bases. V was pared by 5 bases and J by 9 bases, with 9 bases of the junction left unmatched. CDR3 length equals 14 residues. The germline gives CDR1 LNHDA, CDR2 SQIVND (reference sequence). The CDR3 here is CASSPDRVRQKLFF. The DNA of the CDR3 is TGTGCCAGTAGTCCCGACAGGGTCAGGCAAAAACTGTTTTTT.

The chain couples TRBV30 to TRBJ1-1, with D perhaps matching TRBD1 (5 bases). Trimming shortened V by 0 bases and J by 4 bases, and 12 bases separated the two germline ends. This CDR3 region has 14 residues. Germline lookup yields CDR1 GTSNPN and CDR2 SVGIG (reference sequence). CDR3 nucleotide sequence: TGTGCCTGGAGTGTCGCCAGGGTGGGCACTGAAGCTTTCTTT. It translates to CAWSVARVGTEAFF.

This chain links TRBV7-8 with TRBJ2-1; 7 nucleotides agree with TRBD1. Germline loops: CDR1 SGHVS, CDR2 FQNEAQ. V lost 5 bases to trimming and J lost 0 bases; unmatched junction nucleotides: 4. The CDR3 loop spans 15 amino acids. CDR3 nucleotides: TGTGCCAGCAGCGCCAGACAGGGCTCCTACAATGAGCAGTTCTTC. This gives the protein CASSARQGSYNEQFF.

This clone was observed once. The gene calls are TRBV9 and TRBJ2-1, with 11 bases matching TRBD1. CDR3 length: 15 amino acids. Looked up from germline, CDR1 is SGDLS and CDR2 is YYNGEE. Trimming cost V 4 bases and J 12 bases; bases outside gene matches: 12. The CDR3 loop reads CASSTADRGLTPQFF. The DNA for the CDR3 is TGTGCCAGCAGCACCGCGGACAGGGGGCTCACCCCGCAGTTCTTC.

The genes are TRBV19 and TRBJ1-5, with D uncertain. This CDR3 is built from 15 residues. V was trimmed by 3 bases and J by 0 bases, leaving 9 bases between them. CDR1 is LNHDA and CDR2 is SQIVND in the germline V gene (reference sequence). The CDR3 sequence: CASSIRRNSNQPQHF. The CDR3 bases are TGTGCCAGTAGTATTCGGAGGAATAGCAATCAGCCCCAGCATTTT.

This clone was counted once. The V gene is TRBV28, the J gene TRBJ2-5; TRBD2 might be the D (6 bases). This CDR3 is built from 14 residues. Between the trimmed V and J ends, which lost 4 bases and 5 bases, there was a span of 14 bases. In germline, CDR1 is MDHEN, CDR2 SYDVKM. CDR3 sequence reads: CASSSPLEGETQYF. The DNA for the CDR3 is TGTGCCAGCAGTTCCCCTTTGGAGGGGGAGACCCAGTACTTC.

V and J are TRBV19 and TRBJ1-5; D call uncertain. The CDR3 contains 14 residues. The V and J ends lost 8 bases and 2 bases respectively, with 13 bases between them. Germline loops: CDR1 LNHDA, CDR2 SQIVND (reference sequence). The CDR3: CASGDVSGNQPQHF. In DNA, the CDR3 is TGTGCCAGTGGGGATGTATCCGGCAATCAGCCCCAGCATTTT.

The chain joins TRBV6-5 to TRBJ2-7; D is possibly TRBD2 (7 bases). The CDR3 is made up of 13 amino acids. Germline CDR1 and CDR2: MNHEY and SVGAGI. Trimming cost V 2 bases and J 6 bases, with 11 bases left between them. The CDR3 spells CASSYMGGGEQYF. CDR3 sequence (DNA): TGTGCCAGCAGTTACATGGGAGGGGGCGAGCAGTACTTC.

The gene calls are TRBV4-3 and TRBJ1-5; D is ambiguous. The CDR3 has 15 residues. V was clipped by 0 bases and J by 9 bases, with 15 bases between them. Germline loops: CDR1 LGHNA, CDR2 YSLEER. The CDR3 loop reads CASSQDTAAQGPQHF. As DNA, the CDR3 is TGCGCCAGCAGCCAAGATACGGCTGCCCAAGGGCCCCAGCATTTT.